The 25 T cell receptor beta chains listed next were all sequenced from one sample in a study of tumor-infiltrating lymphocytes in primary liver carcinoma. A primer in the constant region served to generate TCR beta cDNA from approximately 500 ng of total RNA. Nested multiplex PCR, run for three rounds with slightly modified ARM-PCR, yielded TCR beta libraries. A C-beta reverse primer was combined with TRBV1-TRBV30 forward primers in the first two PCR rounds, and each round had around 11 cycles. TCRdb independently ran MiXCR on the multiplex PCR reads; one entry per CDR3 protein. In the table there are about 180,000 distinct CDR3 sequences, 60% of which are singletons. It was unsorted whole blood that yielded blood RNA, and germline DNA was also extracted. The sample consisted of peripheral blood. The source is a man aged 40-49 years with primary liver carcinoma and hepatitis B virus infection.

With respect to this clonotype: Compared with germline, one end of the junction differs, possibly owing to a read error. The rearrangement joins TRBV6-6 to TRBJ1-2; D ambiguous. The germline CDR1 and CDR2 sequences are MNHNY and SVGAGI (reference sequence). This CDR3 has 13 residues. CDR3 nucleotides: TGTGCCAGCAGCCCGAACAGTAACTATGACTACACCTTC. It is translated as CASSPNSNYDYTF.

A note on this clonotype: One junction end disagrees with the germline gene, perhaps due to a read error. The CDR3 protein is CASTGDGSNQSQHF. DNA for the CDR3: TGTGCCAGCACTGGGGACGGTAGCAATCAGTCCCAGCATTTT. The chain links TRBV6-6 to TRBJ1-5; D is perhaps TRBD1 (5 bases). The CDR3 has 14 amino acids. Germline V gene lookup returns CDR1 MNHNY and CDR2 SVGAGI (reference sequence).

The V and J genes are TRBV30 and TRBJ1-1; possibly TRBD1 for D (6 bases). This CDR3 has 15 residues. Germline assignment: CDR1 GTSNPN and CDR2 SVGIG (reference sequence). V shed 2 bases and J shed 5 bases, with 18 bases lying between them. Written as DNA, the CDR3 is TGTGCCTGGAGTCACCGTGGAGTGCAGGGGACTGAAGCTTTCTTT. Amino acid sequence: CAWSHRGVQGTEAFF.

The chain couples TRBV6-5 to TRBJ2-1; 7 positions match TRBD2. CDR3 length: 15 amino acids. Germline V lookup: CDR1 MNHEY, CDR2 SVGAGI. V was clipped by 6 bases and J by 9 bases; unmatched bases: 14. Here the CDR3 reads CASSRTWEGEGEQFF. The CDR3 nucleotides read TGTGCCAGCAGCCGCACCTGGGAGGGAGAAGGTGAGCAGTTCTTC.

The chain has TRBV7-8 and TRBJ2-5; no definite D call. CDR1 SGHVS and CDR2 FQNEAQ come from the germline V gene. This CDR3 is built from 13 residues. V was shortened by 6 bases and J by 5 bases, with 13 bases between the two germline ends. The CDR3 DNA reads TGTGCCAGCAGTTTCACCCGGCTGGAGACCCAGTACTTC. Translated, it gives CASSFTRLETQYF. The full variable domain, its missing parts supplied by reference TRBV7-8 and TRBJ2-5, is GAGVSQSPRYKVAKRGQDVALRCDPISGHVSLFWYQQALGQGPEFLTYFQNEAQLDKSGLPSDRFFAERPEGSVSTLKIQRTQQEDSAVYLCASSFTRLETQYFGPGTRLLVL.

With respect to this clonotype: Its ends do not fully match the called genes, so a read error is possible. The chain combines TRBV11-2 with TRBJ2-7; D remains ambiguous. The CDR3 runs to 13 residues. Per germline, CDR1 SGHAT and CDR2 FQNNGV. This chain's CDR3 is CASSLTWWNEQYF. The CDR3 region has the DNA TGTGCCAGCAGCTTAACATGGTGGAACGAGCAGTACTTT.

This chain joins TRBV28 and TRBJ2-3; 8 bases are a match to TRBD1. V lost 5 bases and J lost 1; bases outside the gene matches: 5. The CDR3 loop spans 15 amino acids. Looked up from germline, CDR1 is MDHEN and CDR2 is SYDVKM. CDR3 sequence (DNA): TGTGCCAGCAGTCTACCAGGGGGCGGCACAGATACGCAGTATTTT. It translates to CASSLPGGGTDTQYF.

The chain employs TRBV11-2 and TRBJ1-2; D is perhaps TRBD1 (5 bases). V lost 4 bases and J lost 7, with 13 bases in between. Germline assignment: CDR1 SGHAT and CDR2 FQNNGV. The CDR3 consists of 13 residues. The CDR3 nucleotides are TGTGCCAGCAGCTGGGGGAAGGCCTGTGGCTACACCTTC. Translating gives CASSWGKACGYTF.

This clonotype was seen at least ten times. The CDR3 DNA sequence: TGCAGCGGCCGACAGGGGGATGGCTACACCTTC. It is translated as CSGRQGDGYTF. The rearrangement joins TRBV29-1 to TRBJ1-2, with 9 bases matching TRBD1. The germline gives CDR1 SQVTM, CDR2 ANQGSEA. The CDR3 is made up of 11 amino acids. V was pared by 7 bases and J by 6 bases, with 3 bases of the junction left unmatched.

This clonotype was picked up many times. The chain uses TRBV11-2 and TRBJ2-2, with a weak D call TRBD2 (5 bases). Germline assignment: CDR1 SGHAT and CDR2 FQNNGV. This CDR3 comprises 17 residues. Between the trimmed V and J ends, which lost 5 bases and 6 bases, there was a span of 22 bases. CDR3 nucleotides: TGTGCCAGCAGCCCTACGGCCCTTGATGTTAGCGCCGGGGAGCTGTTTTTT. Protein: CASSPTALDVSAGELFF. Full variable domain (remainder filled in from reference TRBV11-2 and TRBJ2-2): EAGVAQSPRYKIIEKRQSVAFWCNPISGHATLYWYQQILGQGPKLLIQFQNNGVVDDSQLPKDRFSAERLKGVDSTLKIQPAKLEDSAVYLCASSPTALDVSAGELFFGEGSRLTVL.

DNA for the CDR3: TGTGCCAGCAGCCACTCCTGGGGAGGGCCAACCTACGAGCAGTACTTC. It specifies CASSHSWGGPTYEQYF. The rearrangement joins TRBV2 to TRBJ2-7, with 7 bases matching TRBD2. Germline V gene data show CDR1 as SNHLY and CDR2 as FYNNEI. The CDR3 loop spans 16 amino acids. The V and J ends lost 6 bases and 2 bases, in that order; junction bases with no gene match: 13.

In regard to this clonotype: One end of the junction varies from germline; a read error may be responsible. The rearrangement links TRBV11-2 to TRBJ2-3; 7 positions agree with TRBD2. The CDR3 sequence is 18 residues long. The germline V gene encodes CDR1 SGHAT and CDR2 FQNNGV. CDR3 coding DNA: TGTGCCAGCAGCCCCCGCGTGGGCGGGAGCGGATTCGCAGATGCGCAGTATTTT. This translates into CASSPRVGGSGFADAQYF.

The CDR3 reads CASSFGKSGYTF. The CDR3 DNA follows: TGTGCCAGCAGTTTTGGGAAGAGCGGCTACACCTTC. This chain links TRBV12-3 or TRBV12-4 with TRBJ1-2; D unresolved. Between the trimmed V and J ends, which lost 3 bases and 8 bases, there was a span of 10 bases. The CDR3 loop spans 12 amino acids.

As concerns this clonotype: A much larger clone differs by one base, so this may be a read error. This sequence joins TRBV11-2 and TRBJ1-4; no definite D call. The germline CDR1 and CDR2 sequences are SGHAT and FQNNGV. Trimming shortened V by 9 bases and J by 3 bases, and 14 bases separated the two germline ends. The CDR3 loop spans 14 amino acids. The CDR3 sequence is CASTPTAANEKLFF. The CDR3 DNA is TGTGCCAGTACTCCGACCGCAGCTAATGAAAAACTGTTTTTT.

Regarding this clonotype: A much larger clone lies one base from this, so it may be a read error. The chain links TRBV11-2 to TRBJ2-7, with D hard to call. Trimming stripped 0 bases from V and 1 base from J, with 16 bases between. The CDR3 totals 17 residues. The germline gives CDR1 SGHAT, CDR2 FQNNGV. The CDR3 DNA reads TGTGCCAGCAGCTTAGATCCTTGGTATGGCCTATCCTACGAGCAGTACTTC. Translated, it gives CASSLDPWYGLSYEQYF.

Points on this clonotype: This likely comes from a read error, as the CDR3 has no conserved phenylalanine or tryptophan at its end. No DNA is shown, since the ends of the CDR3 on it are uncertain; the CDR3 is the one TCRdb lists. CDR3 in amino acids: CASSNFDWDNEQFV. The chain employs TRBV6-2 or TRBV6-3 and TRBJ2-1. The CDR3 has 14 amino acids, counting both end residues. Germline CDR1 MNHEY, CDR2 SVGEGT.

Turning to this clonotype: Mismatch with germline at one junction end may stem from a read error. The chain joins TRBV4-1 to TRBJ2-6; D gene unclear. CDR3 length: 14 residues. Germline CDR1 MGHRA, CDR2 YSYEKL. CDR3 coding DNA: TGCGCCAGCAGTTTCGAATCTGGGGTCAACGTCCTGACTTTC. Translated: CASSFESGVNVLTF.

A remark on this clonotype: A read error may explain this, as a much larger clone is one base away. The V and J genes are TRBV11-2 and TRBJ2-2; D might be TRBD1 (6 bases). Germline values: CDR1 SGHAT, CDR2 FQNNGV. The CDR3 has 15 amino acids. CDR3 nucleotide sequence: TGTGCCAGCAGCCTCCGGACAGCGAACACCGGGGAGCAGTTTTTT. As protein: CASSLRTANTGEQFF.

This rearrangement joins TRBV6-1 to TRBJ2-7; tentatively, D is TRBD2 (6 bases). The V end lost 2 bases, the J end lost 8 bases, and 16 bases lay between the germline ends. Germline CDR1 MNHNS, CDR2 SASEGT. The CDR3 covers 14 residues. This chain's CDR3 is CASSEFGRGAKQYF. The CDR3, as DNA: TGTGCCAGCAGTGAATTTGGGCGGGGAGCGAAGCAGTACTTC.

Concerning this clonotype itself: Given a much more abundant clone one base away, this may be a read error. The rearrangement uses TRBV11-2 and TRBJ2-1; the match to TRBD1 covers 8 bases. CDR1 and CDR2 (germline): SGHAT, FQNNGV. This CDR3 is built from 20 residues. The ends lost 5 bases at V and 4 bases at J; junction bases unmatched: 22. The CDR3 sequence is CASSRTLPRDRLSIYNEQFF. For the CDR3, the DNA is TGTGCCAGCAGCCGCACACTCCCCCGGGACAGGCTATCGATTTACAATGAGCAGTTCTTC. Together with reference TRBV11-2 and TRBJ2-1, the CDR3 gives the full variable domain: EAGVAQSPRYKIIEKRQSVAFWCNPISGHATLYWYQQILGQGPKLLIQFQNNGVVDDSQLPKDRFSAERLKGVDSTLKIQPAKLEDSAVYLCASSRTLPRDRLSIYNEQFFGPGTRLTVL.

This chain uses TRBV28 with TRBJ1-5, with 7 bases that match TRBD1. V shed 1 base, J shed 3 bases, and the junction held 9 bases outside the gene matches. Germline loops: CDR1 MDHEN, CDR2 SYDVKM. The CDR3 contains 17 residues. The CDR3 loop reads CASSLSQGDIANQPQHF. The CDR3 DNA reads as TGTGCCAGCAGTTTATCGCAGGGGGACATAGCCAATCAGCCCCAGCATTTT.

The table lists this clonotype with a few counts. The chain carries TRBV4-2 and TRBJ2-2; D remains unclear. Per germline, CDR1 LGHNA and CDR2 YNFKEQ. The CDR3 loop spans 15 amino acids. Trimming removed 0 bases from V and 2 bases from J, with 7 bases in between. CDR3 bases: TGTGCCAGCAGCCAAGAGGGCAGCAACACCGGGGAGCTGTTTTTT. It translates to CASSQEGSNTGELFF.

The rearrangement joins TRBV29-1 to TRBJ2-1; D perhaps matches TRBD2 (6 bases). Germline V gives CDR1 SQVTM, CDR2 ANQGSEA. CDR3 length: 14 residues. Trimming took 4 bases from V and 2 from J, leaving 12 bases between them. CDR3 in amino acids: CSVALAPPYNEQFF. In DNA, the CDR3 is TGCAGCGTTGCACTAGCCCCCCCCTACAATGAGCAGTTCTTC.

The rearrangement joins TRBV24-1 to TRBJ2-7, with D perhaps matching TRBD1 (6 bases). Germline V gene sequence: CDR1 KGHDR, CDR2 SFDVKD. CDR3 length: 14 amino acids. Trimming left V 2 bases short and J 0 bases short, with 7 bases between. The CDR3 region is CATSDSDSSYEQYF. CDR3 DNA: TGTGCCACCAGTGATTCGGACAGCTCCTACGAGCAGTACTTC.

For this clonotype: This may be a read error: a much more frequent sequence differs by one nucleotide. This chain joins TRBV29-1 and TRBJ1-3, with D possibly being TRBD1 (5 bases). CDR1 is SQVTM, CDR2 ANQGSEA, per germline. The CDR3 runs to 16 residues. CDR3 loop: CSVATGTDVSGNNIYF. The CDR3, as DNA: TGCAGCGTTGCGACCGGGACGGACGTCTCTGGAAACAACATATATTTT. Variable domain in full (rest from reference TRBV29-1 and TRBJ1-3): SAVISQKPSRDICQRGTSLTIQCQVDSQVTMMFWYRQQPGQSLTLIATANQGSEATYESGFVIDKFPISRPNLTFSTLTVSNMSPEDSSIYLCSVATGTDVSGNNIYFGEGSWLTVV.